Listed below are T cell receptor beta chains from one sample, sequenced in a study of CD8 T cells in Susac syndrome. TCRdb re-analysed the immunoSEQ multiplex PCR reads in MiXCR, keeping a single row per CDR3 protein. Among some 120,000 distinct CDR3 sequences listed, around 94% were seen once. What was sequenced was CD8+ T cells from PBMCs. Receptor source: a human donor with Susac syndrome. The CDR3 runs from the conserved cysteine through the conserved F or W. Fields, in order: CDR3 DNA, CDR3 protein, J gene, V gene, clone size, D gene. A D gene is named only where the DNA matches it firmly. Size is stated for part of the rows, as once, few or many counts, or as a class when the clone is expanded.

TGCGCCAGCAGCCAAGATTCAGGGGGTCCCTACGAGCAGTACTTC	CASSQDSGGPYEQYF	TRBJ2-7	TRBV4-3	-	TRBD1
TGTGCCAGCAGCCAAGACGGAGGAAATGGAAACACCATATATTTT	CASSQDGGNGNTIYF	TRBJ1-3	TRBV3-1	once	-
TGCAGTGCCAGTCGGGGGGAAAGGGGGGGCTACACCTTC	CSASRGERGGYTF	TRBJ1-2	TRBV20-1	-	-
TGCAGCGTAACGGGACAGGAGCAGTTCTTC	CSVTGQEQFF	TRBJ2-1	TRBV29-1	-	TRBD1
TGTGCCAGCAGCGCAGGGGTTTTGGAGACCCAGTACTTC	CASSAGVLETQYF	TRBJ2-5	TRBV9	-	-
TGCAGTACTGGGGCTAGCGGGAGTAGCGGGGAGCTGTTTTTT	CSTGASGSSGELFF	TRBJ2-2	TRBV20-1	-	TRBD2
TGTGCCAGCAGCTTTATAGGGGACTACAATGAGCAGTTCTTC	CASSFIGDYNEQFF	TRBJ2-1	TRBV7-8	-	-
TGTGCCAGCAGTTTTCTAGCGGGAACCACAGATACGCAGTATTTT	CASSFLAGTTDTQYF	TRBJ2-3	TRBV28	once	TRBD2
TGCAGCGTTGTTGGGACAGGGGTCACAGATACGCAGTATTTT	CSVVGTGVTDTQYF	TRBJ2-3	TRBV29-1	-	TRBD1
TGCGCCAGCAGCCAGGCTAGGGATCTTAACACCGGGGAGCTGTTTTTT	CASSQARDLNTGELFF	TRBJ2-2	TRBV4-1	-	-
TGTGCCAGCAGTACGGGGTTGAACACTGAAGCTTTCTTT	CASSTGLNTEAFF	TRBJ1-1	TRBV12-3/TRBV12-4	few	-
TGTGCCACCAGCAGAGATCGGTCTGATCAGCCCCAGCATTTT	CATSRDRSDQPQHF	TRBJ1-5	TRBV15	-	-
TGCAGTGCTTCAAAGGGGGTGGATAATTCACCCCTCCACTTT	CSASKGVDNSPLHF	TRBJ1-6	TRBV20-1	-	-
TGTGCCTGGAGTGTCGGGGGCCTGAACTATGGCTACACCTTC	CAWSVGGLNYGYTF	TRBJ1-2	TRBV30	once	-
TGTGCCAGCAGCTTGGCGGCACTCTATGGCTACACCTTC	CASSLAALYGYTF	TRBJ1-2	TRBV5-6	-	-
TGTGCCAGCAGTGAAATGAGCGGCTCCTACAATGAGCAGTTCTTC	CASSEMSGSYNEQFF	TRBJ2-1	TRBV6-1	few	-
TGCGCCAGCAGCCAAGATGACGTGGGGGGGGAGACCCAGTACTTC	CASSQDDVGGETQYF	TRBJ2-5	TRBV4-1	few	TRBD2
TGTGCCAGCAGCGTAACAGGGTTACCCGGGGAGCTGTTTTTT	CASSVTGLPGELFF	TRBJ2-2	TRBV7-6	-	-
TGTGCCAGCAGTCCCGGGACAGGGGATCTTGAGACCCAGTACTTC	CASSPGTGDLETQYF	TRBJ2-5	TRBV6-2/TRBV6-3	-	TRBD1
TGTGCCAGCAGCCCCGGACAGGGGGCGATCAGCTATGGCTACACCTTC	CASSPGQGAISYGYTF	TRBJ1-2	TRBV13	-	TRBD1
TGCAGTGCTGGGACAGGGGGCGTCGAGCAGTACTTC	CSAGTGGVEQYF	TRBJ2-7	TRBV20-1	-	TRBD1
TGCAGTGCGCTTCCGGGTAGCGGGAGCTACAATGAGCAGTTCTTC	CSALPGSGSYNEQFF	TRBJ2-1	TRBV20-1	-	TRBD2
TGTGCCAGCTCACCGGATCCGGGGAACACCGGGGAGCTGTTTTTT	CASSPDPGNTGELFF	TRBJ2-2	TRBV18	-	-
TGTGCCACCAGTGATTTGGGCGAGACGCAGTATTTT	CATSDLGETQYF	TRBJ2-3	TRBV24-1	-	-
TGTGCCATCAGTGAACCCGAAGGGGCGGAATACAATGAGCAGTTCTTC	CAISEPEGAEYNEQFF	TRBJ2-1	TRBV10-3	-	-